The T cell receptor beta chain under discussion was sequenced for a study of T cell responses to AZD1222 COVID-19 vaccine. Study conclusions and caveats: Repertoire sampling occurred only after the peak T cell response. The donor cohort was predominantly white British with a female majority, and clonal diversity may have been underestimated.

Using immunoSEQ multiplex PCR, the repertoire was profiled, and TCRdb retains in-frame clones only, with some absent. The top ten clones hold about 6.3% of a sample with some 67,000 clones, 83% of them seen once. For this clone: Its matching antigen is unknown.

V was clipped by 7 bases and J by 0 bases; unmatched bases: 6. Germline CDR1 reads MNHNY; CDR2 reads SVGAGI (reference sequence). The CDR3 runs to 15 residues. This chain connects TRBV6-6 to TRBJ1-3, with 7 positions matching TRBD1. This material consisted of peripheral blood, taken 28 days after the second AZD1222 dose. The clonotype originates from an adult who received the AZD1222 COVID-19 vaccine. DNA of the CDR3: TGTGCCAGCAATCCGACAGGGAGCTCTGGAAACACCATATATTTT. It encodes CASNPTGSSGNTIYF.